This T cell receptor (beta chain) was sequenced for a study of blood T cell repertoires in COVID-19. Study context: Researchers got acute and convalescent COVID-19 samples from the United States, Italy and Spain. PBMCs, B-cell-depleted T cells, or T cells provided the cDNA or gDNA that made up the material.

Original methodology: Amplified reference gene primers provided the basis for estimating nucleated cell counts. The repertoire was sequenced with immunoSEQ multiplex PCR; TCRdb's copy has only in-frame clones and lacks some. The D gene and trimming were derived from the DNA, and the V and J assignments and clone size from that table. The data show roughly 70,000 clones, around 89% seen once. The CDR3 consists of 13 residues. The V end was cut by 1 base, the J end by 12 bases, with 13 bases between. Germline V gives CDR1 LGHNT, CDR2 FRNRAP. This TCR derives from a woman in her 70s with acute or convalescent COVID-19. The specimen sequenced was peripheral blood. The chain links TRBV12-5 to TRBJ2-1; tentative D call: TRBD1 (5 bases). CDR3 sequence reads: CASGLGLDIPQFF. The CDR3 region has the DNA TGTGCTAGTGGTTTGGGATTGGACATTCCGCAGTTCTTC.